Listed here are 4 T cell receptor beta chains from one sample, sequenced in a study of T cell responses to AZD1222 COVID-19 vaccine. Assay: immunoSEQ multiplex PCR; the TCRdb copy retains only in-frame clones and omits some. Counted here are roughly 55,000 clones, about 90% occurring once; the ten biggest clones make up less than 2%. The material sequenced was peripheral blood, taken on day 0 of AZD1222 vaccination. The receptors here all came from an adult in good health.

This chain joins TRBV7-2 and TRBJ2-7; TRBD2 matches at 8 bases. After removal of 1 base from V and 2 bases from J, the junction contained 7 bases not matched to a gene. The germline CDR1 and CDR2 sequences are SGHTA and FQGNSA. This CDR3 contains 16 residues. The CDR3 loop is CASSLGASGPTYEQYF. The CDR3 DNA reads as TGTGCCAGCAGCTTAGGGGCTAGCGGGCCGACCTACGAGCAGTACTTC.

The chain employs TRBV9 and TRBJ2-3; 13 bases line up with TRBD2. The CDR3 contains 17 residues. Germline V gene sequence: CDR1 SGDLS, CDR2 YYNGEE. The J segment lost 4 bases and the V segment lost 2 bases, leaving 7 bases of the junction unmatched. CDR3 sequence: CASSVSGLAGVPDTQYF. Written as DNA, the CDR3 is TGTGCCAGCAGCGTTAGCGGACTAGCGGGAGTCCCAGATACGCAGTATTTT. Based on the CDR3 plus reference TRBV9 and TRBJ2-3, the full variable domain is DSGVTQTPKHLITATGQRVTLRCSPRSGDLSVYWYQQSLDQGLQFLIQYYNGEERAKGNILERFSAQQFPDLHSELNLSSLELGDSALYFCASSVSGLAGVPDTQYFGPGTRLTVL.

The V gene is TRBV3-1 (or the pseudogene TRBV3-2), the J gene TRBJ2-1; TRBD2 might be the D (6 bases). Germline-derived CDR1 and CDR2 are LGHDT and YNNKEL (reference sequence). Trimming left V 4 bases short and J 4 bases short, with 17 bases between. The CDR3 has 16 amino acids. The CDR3 here is CASSLGGSGYYNEQFF. CDR3 nucleotide sequence: TGTGCCAGCAGCCTGGGGGGTAGCGGCTATTACAATGAGCAGTTCTTC.

The CDR3 spells CASSLTGALTDTQYF. The CDR3 bases are TGTGCCAGCAGTTTGACAGGGGCTTTGACAGATACGCAGTATTTT. The gene calls are TRBV27 and TRBJ2-3, with TRBD1 identical over 8 bases. This CDR3 has 15 amino acids. From germline, CDR1 is MNHEY and CDR2 SMNVEV (reference sequence). The J segment lost 3 bases and the V segment lost 3 bases, leaving 5 bases of the junction unmatched.